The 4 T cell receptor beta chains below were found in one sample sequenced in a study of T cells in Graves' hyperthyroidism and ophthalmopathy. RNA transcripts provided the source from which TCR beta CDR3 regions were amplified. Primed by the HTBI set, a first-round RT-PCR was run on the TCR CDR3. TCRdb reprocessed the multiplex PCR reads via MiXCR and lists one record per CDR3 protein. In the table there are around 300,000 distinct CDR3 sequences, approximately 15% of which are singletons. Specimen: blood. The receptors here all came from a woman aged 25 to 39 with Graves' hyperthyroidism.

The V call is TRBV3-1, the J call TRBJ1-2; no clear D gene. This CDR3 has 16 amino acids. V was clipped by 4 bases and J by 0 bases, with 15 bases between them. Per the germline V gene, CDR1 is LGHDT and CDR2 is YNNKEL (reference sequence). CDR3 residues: CASSPMAAVTNYGYTF. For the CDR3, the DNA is TGTGCCAGCAGCCCGATGGCGGCCGTTACTAACTATGGCTACACCTTC.

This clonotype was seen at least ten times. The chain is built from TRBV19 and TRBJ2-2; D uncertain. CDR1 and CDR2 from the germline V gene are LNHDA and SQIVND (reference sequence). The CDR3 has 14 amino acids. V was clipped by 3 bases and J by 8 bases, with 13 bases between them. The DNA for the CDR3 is TGTGCCAGTAGTATGGGAACGGGTACGGGGGAGCTGTTTTTT. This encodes CASSMGTGTGELFF.

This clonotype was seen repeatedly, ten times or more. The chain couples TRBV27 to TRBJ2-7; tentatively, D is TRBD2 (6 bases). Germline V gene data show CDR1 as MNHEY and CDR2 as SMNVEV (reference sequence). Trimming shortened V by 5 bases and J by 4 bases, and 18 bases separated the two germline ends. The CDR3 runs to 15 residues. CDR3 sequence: CASSPYGGYGYEQYF. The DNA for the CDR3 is TGTGCCAGCAGTCCTTATGGGGGGTATGGGTACGAGCAGTACTTC.

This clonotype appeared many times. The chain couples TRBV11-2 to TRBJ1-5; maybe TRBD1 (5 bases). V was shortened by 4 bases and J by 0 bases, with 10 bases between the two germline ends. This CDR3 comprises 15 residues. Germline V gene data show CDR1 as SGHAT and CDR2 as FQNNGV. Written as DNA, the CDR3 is TGTGCCAGCAGCTCGACAGCGGATAGCAATCAGCCCCAGCATTTT. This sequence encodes CASSSTADSNQPQHF.